This is a list of T cell receptor beta chains from one sample in a study of shared clonotypes between healthy human individuals. The table came from immunoSEQ multiplex PCR; TCRdb's copy has only in-frame clones and leaves some out. The sample contains approximately 1.5 million clones, approximately 98.5% of which appear only once. Sequencing was performed on naive CD4+ T cells sorted from blood. The receptors shown here come from a man between 25 and 39 years old in good health. CDR3s include the opening cysteine and the closing phenylalanine or tryptophan.

>TRBV18|TRBJ2-2
CASSPGTATNTGELFF
>TRBV7-9|TRBJ2-1
CASSLEGRLAGSYNEQFF
>TRBV6-1|TRBJ2-1
CASSERGTGFF
>TRBV6-1|TRBJ2-2
CASSEMRPTGELFF
>TRBV11-3|TRBJ2-1
CASGQDRQYNEQFF
>TRBV10-3|TRBJ1-3
CAITTDPGQGVGISGNTIYF
>TRBV7-2|TRBJ2-7
CASRFGGSVDEQYF
>TRBV7-9|TRBJ1-2
CASGETVEIAGYTF
>TRBV28|TRBJ2-3
CASTGGASDTQYF
>TRBV19|TRBJ2-7
CASSPRRFYEQYF
>TRBV11-2|TRBJ2-1
CASSRDPGAANEQFF
>TRBV29-1|TRBJ2-1
CSVATSGGRSYNEQFF
>TRBV5-1|TRBJ1-1
CASSLEGQGDTEAFF
>TRBV5-1|TRBJ2-6
CASSSVGTGGAGGANVLTF
>TRBV19|TRBJ2-3
CASSMPSGSTNTDTQYF
>TRBV7-9|TRBJ1-5
CASNVGSSNQPQHF
>TRBV6-5|TRBJ2-1
CASSWGLAGDNEQFF
>TRBV7-2|TRBJ1-3
CASSLDRRNTIYF
>TRBV7-3|TRBJ1-2
CASSATGVDGYTF
>TRBV28|TRBJ2-1
CASKVSGSLQEQFF
>TRBV9|TRBJ1-2
CASSVARGGRYGYTF
>TRBV7-9|TRBJ1-1
CASSPLDPLGPHTEAFF
>TRBV4-1|TRBJ2-2
CASSQDGLAELNTGELFF
>TRBV5-1|TRBJ2-5
CASSIEETQYF
>TRBV11-2|TRBJ2-7
CASSLGVSGRPHEQYF
>TRBV25-1|TRBJ2-1
CASRIQGGQHNEQFF
>TRBV18|TRBJ2-7
CASSLAASYEQYF
>TRBV25-1|TRBJ1-1
CASTAVVVTEAFF
>TRBV29-1|TRBJ1-5
CSVAGGPVEPQHF
>TRBV5-1|TRBJ1-2
CASSGTGFYGYTF
>TRBV10-3|TRBJ2-3
CAISESGRSDTQYF
>TRBV29-1|TRBJ2-7
CSVGGAGYEQYF
>TRBV28|TRBJ2-3
CASSPTITFTDTQYF
>TRBV7-6|TRBJ2-1
CASSSGEQFF
>TRBV5-6|TRBJ2-5
CASSLTRGQETQYF
>TRBV9|TRBJ2-2
CASSVGPQGFTGELFF
>TRBV11-2|TRBJ1-3
CASSPSRGSGNTIYF